What follows are 12 T cell receptor beta chains derived from one specimen sequenced in a study of T cell responses to AZD1222 COVID-19 vaccine. Sequenced by immunoSEQ multiplex PCR; TCRdb stores in-frame clones only, minus some. The data contain about 220,000 clones, more than 85% of them seen just once; the ten biggest clones take up roughly 0.99%. This specimen was peripheral blood, taken on day 0 of MenACWY control vaccination. Every receptor here comes from an adult in good health.

The chain is built from TRBV29-1 and TRBJ2-5; a possible D gene is TRBD2 (5 bases). Per germline, CDR1 SQVTM and CDR2 ANQGSEA. Trimming took 3 bases from V and 2 from J, leaving 13 bases between them. The CDR3 has 14 residues. DNA of the CDR3: TGCAGCGTTGATGGGCGGAGCGGACAAGAGACCCAGTACTTC. The encoded protein is CSVDGRSGQETQYF.

This clone was detected only once. This chain connects TRBV3-1 (or the pseudogene TRBV3-2) to TRBJ1-1; D might be TRBD1 (5 bases). Trimming removed 6 bases from V and 1 base from J, with 15 bases in between. This CDR3 contains 15 residues. CDR1 LGHDT and CDR2 YNNKEL come from the germline V gene (reference sequence). CDR3 bases: TGTGCCAGCAGGGATGCAGGGACTTCGAACACTGAAGCTTTCTTT. Amino acid sequence: CASRDAGTSNTEAFF.

The rearrangement joins TRBV6-5 to TRBJ2-2; D is undetermined. The CDR3 length is 15 residues. Germline values: CDR1 MNHEY, CDR2 SVGAGI. The ends were cut back, 8 bases at V and 2 bases at J, with 15 bases in the middle. The CDR3 DNA is TGTGCCAGCGTTCGAGATGCGGTTAACACCGGGGAGCTGTTTTTT. It encodes CASVRDAVNTGELFF.

The chain has TRBV11-2 and TRBJ1-1; 10 bases line up with TRBD1. The V gene's germline CDR1 is SGHAT and CDR2 FQNNGV. V lost 2 bases and J lost 0; bases outside the gene matches: 12. The length of the CDR3 is 19 residues. In DNA, the CDR3 is TGTGCCAGCAGCTTAAAGACAGGGGGCTCTCGGGTGGTGAACACTGAAGCTTTCTTT. This translates into CASSLKTGGSRVVNTEAFF.

This clone has a single count. The V gene is TRBV19, the J gene TRBJ1-3; D is uncertain. This CDR3 region has 13 residues. Germline CDR1 and CDR2: LNHDA and SQIVND (reference sequence). Trimming took 6 bases from V and 2 from J, leaving 8 bases between them. CDR3 protein: CASSVGPGNTIYF. In nucleotides, the CDR3 is TGTGCCAGTAGCGTCGGGCCTGGAAACACCATATATTTT.

The chain is built from TRBV14 and TRBJ2-1; no reliable D call. With 6 bases removed from V and 6 bases from J, the gap between germline ends came to 6 bases. The CDR3 consists of 11 residues. Per the germline V gene, CDR1 is SGHDN and CDR2 is FVKESK. CDR3 loop: CASSRFNEQFF. The CDR3 region has the DNA TGTGCCAGCAGTCGATTCAATGAGCAGTTCTTC.

In its sample, this clone was seen once. This chain uses TRBV30 with TRBJ1-5; D unclear. CDR3 size: 14 residues. CDR1 and CDR2 from the germline V gene are GTSNPN and SVGIG (reference sequence). Deletions cut 2 bases from V and 6 bases from J, with 14 bases between. The CDR3 loop is CAWSLSRTGQPQHF. The CDR3, as DNA: TGTGCCTGGAGTCTCTCCAGGACCGGTCAGCCCCAGCATTTT.

The chain carries TRBV29-1 and TRBJ1-1, with TRBD1 matching 10 bases. V trimming: 6 bases; J trimming: 0 bases; junction bases outside the gene matches: 4. This CDR3 spans 14 amino acids. Germline V gene data show CDR1 as SQVTM and CDR2 as ANQGSEA. CDR3 bases: TGCAGCGTCGGACAGGGGGACATGAACACTGAAGCTTTCTTT. Amino acids: CSVGQGDMNTEAFF.

The chain recombines TRBV19 with TRBJ1-1, with D possibly TRBD1 on 6 matching bases. CDR3 length: 14 amino acids. Germline V gene lookup returns CDR1 LNHDA and CDR2 SQIVND (reference sequence). The V end was cut by 0 bases, the J end by 8 bases, with 13 bases between. The CDR3 spells CASSIDRGAREAFF. CDR3 DNA sequence: TGTGCCAGTAGTATAGATCGGGGGGCTCGGGAAGCTTTCTTT.

The chain uses TRBV19 and TRBJ1-1, with D hard to call. V lost 1 base to trimming and J lost 11 bases, with 20 bases between them. CDR1 is LNHDA, CDR2 SQIVND, per germline (reference sequence). There are 15 residues in the CDR3. Written as DNA, the CDR3 is TGTGCCAGTAGTATAGGTTCTTTGGTTCGGGGTGAGGCTTTCTTT. This translates into CASSIGSLVRGEAFF.

The V call is TRBV12-3 or TRBV12-4, the J call TRBJ1-6, with D unresolved. This CDR3 has 13 residues. V was trimmed by 2 bases and J by 6 bases, leaving 5 bases between them. The CDR3 reads CASSLRLNSPLHF. In DNA, the CDR3 is TGTGCCAGCAGTTTAAGGCTTAATTCACCCCTCCACTTT.

V is TRBV7-2 and J is TRBJ1-1; TRBD1 aligns across 8 bases. Germline V gives CDR1 SGHTA, CDR2 FQGNSA. The CDR3 sequence is 13 residues long. Germline trimming cut 6 bases from V and 4 bases from J; bases unmatched to any gene: 4. The CDR3 DNA follows: TGTGCCAGCAGACGGACAGGGCCCACTGAAGCTTTCTTT. Its protein product is CASRRTGPTEAFF.